One and the same sample provided the 3 T cell receptor beta chains below, sequenced in a study of tumor and adjacent non-tumor tissue in lung cancer. The template was RNA from unsorted bulk tissue. TCRbeta libraries were built with three rounds of nested PCR, modified from ARM-PCR. TCRdb used MiXCR to reprocess the multiplex PCR reads, holding one entry per CDR3 protein. The sample has about 200,000 distinct CDR3 sequences, less than 80% seen once. The sequencing sample was made of lung tumor tissue. The receptors were gathered from a man aged 55 to 70 with non-small cell lung cancer.

Worth noting for this clonotype: This may be a read error, as it is one base from a much larger clone. The V call is TRBV12-3 or TRBV12-4, the J call TRBJ1-1; 10 bases fit TRBD1. CDR3 size: 16 residues. V was pared by 10 bases and J by 3 bases, with 14 bases of the junction left unmatched. The CDR3 loop reads CANSSWTGGTYTEAFF. The DNA of the CDR3 is TGTGCCAACAGCTCGTGGACAGGGGGGACCTACACTGAAGCTTTCTTT.

Of note for this clonotype: This sequence may be a read error, since a much larger clone differs from it by one base. The chain links TRBV20-1 to TRBJ2-5; 7 nucleotides match TRBD2. Trimming cost V 1 base and J 5 bases; bases outside gene matches: 16. CDR1 DFQATT and CDR2 SNEGSKA come from the germline V gene (reference sequence). The CDR3 is made up of 17 amino acids. The CDR3 DNA is TGCAGTGCTAGAGGGGAGGGCGCGAGAGGGCCCTCGGAGACCCAGTACTTC. Protein product: CSARGEGARGPSETQYF.

The chain couples TRBV12-3 or TRBV12-4 to TRBJ2-5; D might be TRBD2 (6 bases). The J call is in doubt because the DNA end fits TRBJ2-7 better. The CDR3 extends over 15 amino acids. The CDR3 DNA is TGTGCCAGCATCCGATCTAGCGCGAGCTCCTACGAGCAGTACTTC. Translated: CASIRSSASSYEQYF.